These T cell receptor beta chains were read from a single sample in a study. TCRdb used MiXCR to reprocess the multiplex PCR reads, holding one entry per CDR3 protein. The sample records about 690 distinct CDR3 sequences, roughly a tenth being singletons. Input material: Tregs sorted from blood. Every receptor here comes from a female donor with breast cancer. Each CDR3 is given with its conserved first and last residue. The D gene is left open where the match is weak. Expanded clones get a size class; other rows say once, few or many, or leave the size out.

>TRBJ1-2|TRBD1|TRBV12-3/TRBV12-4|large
TGTGCCAGCAGTTCCCGGGACAGGGCTAACTATGGCTACACCTTC
CASSSRDRANYGYTF
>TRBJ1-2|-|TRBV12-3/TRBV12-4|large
TGTGCCAGCACCCTGACAGATCGAGACGGCTACACCTTC
CASTLTDRDGYTF
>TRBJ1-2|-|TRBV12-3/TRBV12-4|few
TGTGCCAGCAGTGGCAGGGGCCTCTATGGCTACACCTTC
CASSGRGLYGYTF
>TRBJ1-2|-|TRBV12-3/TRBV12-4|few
TGTGCCAGCCGGGGCGGATATGGCTACACCTTC
CASRGGYGYTF
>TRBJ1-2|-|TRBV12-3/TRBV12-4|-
TGTGCCAGCAGATCGAATAACGCTAACTATGGCTACACCTTC
CASRSNNANYGYTF
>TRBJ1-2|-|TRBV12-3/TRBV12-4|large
TGTGCCAGCAGTTTATCAAGGACAGACTATGGCTACACCTTC
CASSLSRTDYGYTF
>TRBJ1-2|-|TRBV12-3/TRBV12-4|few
TGTGCCAGCAGTTTGGCACAGTTCTATGGCTACACCTTC
CASSLAQFYGYTF
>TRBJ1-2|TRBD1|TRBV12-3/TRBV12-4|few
TGTGCCAGCAGTCGCAGGACAGGGCCTAACTATGGCTACACCTTC
CASSRRTGPNYGYTF
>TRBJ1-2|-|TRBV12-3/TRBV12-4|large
TGTGCCAGCAGTTCCGAGACGGATAACTATGGCTACACCTTC
CASSSETDNYGYTF
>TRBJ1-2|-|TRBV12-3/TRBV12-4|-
TGTGCCAGCAGTTTTGGGTATGGCTACACCTTC
CASSFGYGYTF
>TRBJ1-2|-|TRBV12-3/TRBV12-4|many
TGTGCCAGCAGTTTATCAGGGTTCTATGGCTACACCTTC
CASSLSGFYGYTF
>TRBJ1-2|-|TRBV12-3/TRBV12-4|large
TGTGCCAGCAGTTTAGACAGATATGGCTATGGCTACACCTTC
CASSLDRYGYGYTF
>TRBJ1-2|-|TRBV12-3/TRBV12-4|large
TGTGCCAGCAGTTTAAAGGGTGGCTACACCTTC
CASSLKGGYTF
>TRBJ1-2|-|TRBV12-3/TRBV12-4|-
TGTGCCAGCAGTGGAGCTTCTCGCTACACCTTC
CASSGASRYTF
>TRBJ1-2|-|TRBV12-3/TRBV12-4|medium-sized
TGTGCCAGCAGTTTAGGGGTTTGGGGCTACACCTTC
CASSLGVWGYTF
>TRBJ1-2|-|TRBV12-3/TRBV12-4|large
TGTGCCAGCAGTCTTCAGGCCTATGGCTACACCTTC
CASSLQAYGYTF
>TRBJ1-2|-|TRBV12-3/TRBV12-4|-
TGTGCCAGCAGTCCACCAGGGAACTATGGCTACACCTTC
CASSPPGNYGYTF
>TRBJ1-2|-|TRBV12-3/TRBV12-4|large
TGTGCCAGCAGTTTATCTGGGACTAACTATGGCTACACCTTC
CASSLSGTNYGYTF
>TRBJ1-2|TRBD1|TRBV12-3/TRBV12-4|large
TGTGCCAGCAGTTCCCGACAGGGGAACTATGGCTACACCTTC
CASSSRQGNYGYTF
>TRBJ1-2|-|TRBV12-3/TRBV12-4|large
TGTGCCAGCAGTTTTATAGCGGGCTTTGGCTACACCTTC
CASSFIAGFGYTF
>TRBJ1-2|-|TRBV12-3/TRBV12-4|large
TGTGCCATCCTAGGAGCAAACTATGGCTACACCTTC
CAILGANYGYTF
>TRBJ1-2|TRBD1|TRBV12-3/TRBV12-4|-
TGTGCCAGCAGTAGGACAGGGGACTATGGCTACACCTTC
CASSRTGDYGYTF
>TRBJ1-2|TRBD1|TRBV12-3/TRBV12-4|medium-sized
TGTGCCAGCACCCCAAAGGGACAGCTACCCTTCCAAGGCTACACCTTC
CASTPKGQLPFQGYTF
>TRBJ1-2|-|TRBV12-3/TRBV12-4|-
TGTGCCAGCAGTACGGTTAACTATGGCTACACCTTC
CASSTVNYGYTF
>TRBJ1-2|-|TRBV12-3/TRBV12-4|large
TGTGCCAGCAGTGAGACAGACAACTATGGCTACACCTTC
CASSETDNYGYTF
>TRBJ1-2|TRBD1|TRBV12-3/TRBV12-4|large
TGTGCCAGCAGGGGACAGACCTATGGCTACACCTTC
CASRGQTYGYTF
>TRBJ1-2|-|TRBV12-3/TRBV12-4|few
TGTGCCAGCAGCGACGGGCCTGGGGATGGCTACACCTTC
CASSDGPGDGYTF
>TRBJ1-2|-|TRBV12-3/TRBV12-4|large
TGTGCCAGCAGTTTTGTTCTGGGCGCTAACTATGGCTACACCTTC
CASSFVLGANYGYTF
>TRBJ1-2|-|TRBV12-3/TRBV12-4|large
TGTGCCAGCAGTTTAGCGCTCCTGAGCTATGGCTACACCTTC
CASSLALLSYGYTF
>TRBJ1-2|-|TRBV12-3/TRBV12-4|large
TGTGCCAGCAGTTTAGGGACACCTAACTATGGCTACACCTTC
CASSLGTPNYGYTF
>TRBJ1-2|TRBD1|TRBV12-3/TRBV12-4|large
TGTGCCAGCAGTCCGGGGACAGGGGCGGTGGGCTACACCTTC
CASSPGTGAVGYTF
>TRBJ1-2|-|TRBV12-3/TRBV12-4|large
TGTGCCAGCAGTGCCGCAGTTAACTATGGCTACACCTTC
CASSAAVNYGYTF
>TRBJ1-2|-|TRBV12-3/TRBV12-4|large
TGTGCCAGCAGTTTGGGTCTGGCGGGCTACACCTTC
CASSLGLAGYTF
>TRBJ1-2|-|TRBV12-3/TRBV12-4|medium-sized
TGTGCCAGCAGTGGCGCTAACTATGGCTACACCTTC
CASSGANYGYTF
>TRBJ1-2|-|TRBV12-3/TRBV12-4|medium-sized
TGTGCCAGCAGTTTAGTTCGGCAGCATGGCTACACCTTC
CASSLVRQHGYTF
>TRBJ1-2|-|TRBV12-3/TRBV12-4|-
TGTGCCAGCAGTGGGAGGACCGTAGGCGATGGCTACACCTTC
CASSGRTVGDGYTF
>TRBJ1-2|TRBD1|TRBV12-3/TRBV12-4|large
TGTGCCAGCAGCCCCTATAAAAGACAGGGAAACTATGGCTACACCTTC
CASSPYKRQGNYGYTF
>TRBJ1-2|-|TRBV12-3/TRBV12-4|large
TGTGCCAGCAGTGGGACCTCGGGTGGCTACACCTTC
CASSGTSGGYTF
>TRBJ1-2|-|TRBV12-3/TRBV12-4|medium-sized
TGTGCCAGCAGTTCGGACGTTCTGATAGGCTACACCTTC
CASSSDVLIGYTF
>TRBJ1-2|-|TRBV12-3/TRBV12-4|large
TGTGCCAGCAGCACCCGGGGAGGGGCCCATGGCTACACCTTC
CASSTRGGAHGYTF
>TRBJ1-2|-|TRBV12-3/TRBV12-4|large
TGTGCCAGCAGTTTCGTACAGGCCGGCTATGGCTACACCTTC
CASSFVQAGYGYTF
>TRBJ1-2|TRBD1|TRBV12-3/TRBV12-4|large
TGTGCCAGCAGTTTTGCCGACAGGGGCTATGGCTACACCTTC
CASSFADRGYGYTF
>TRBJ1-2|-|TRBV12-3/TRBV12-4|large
TGTGCCAGCAGAAGTCGGGGTACCAATGGCTACACCTTC
CASRSRGTNGYTF
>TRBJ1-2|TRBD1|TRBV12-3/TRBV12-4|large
TGTGCCAGCAGAGCAACCGGGACAGGGGTTTATGGCTACACCTTC
CASRATGTGVYGYTF
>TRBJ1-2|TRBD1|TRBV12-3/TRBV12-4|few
TGTGCCAGCAGTCGTGACAGGGGAGATGGCTACACCTTC
CASSRDRGDGYTF
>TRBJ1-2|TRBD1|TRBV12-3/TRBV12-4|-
TGTGCCAGCAGCCGACAGGGCTTAAACTATGGCTACACCTTC
CASSRQGLNYGYTF
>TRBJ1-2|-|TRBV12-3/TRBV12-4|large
TGTGCCAGCAGCCCTGGCAGGAGAACTAACTATGGCTACACCTTC
CASSPGRRTNYGYTF
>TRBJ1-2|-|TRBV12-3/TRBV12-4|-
TGTGCCAGCAGTTTAGCACAGGTAGCTAACTATGGCTACACCTTC
CASSLAQVANYGYTF
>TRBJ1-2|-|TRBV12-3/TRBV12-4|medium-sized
TGTGCCAGCAGTCGAGGAACGGGCTACACCTTC
CASSRGTGYTF
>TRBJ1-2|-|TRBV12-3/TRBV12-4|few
TGTGCCAGCAGCCCAGAGTCCTATGGCTACACCTTC
CASSPESYGYTF
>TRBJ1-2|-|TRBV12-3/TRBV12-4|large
TGTGCCAGCAGTTTAGGTCCTTATGGCTACACCTTC
CASSLGPYGYTF
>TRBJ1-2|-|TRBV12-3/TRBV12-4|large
TGTGCCAGCAGTTTTAGGCGGGACATCCGAGGCTACACCTTC
CASSFRRDIRGYTF
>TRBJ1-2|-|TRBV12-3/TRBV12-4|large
TGTGCCAGCAGCCGGGACTCCCGTGGCTACACCTTC
CASSRDSRGYTF
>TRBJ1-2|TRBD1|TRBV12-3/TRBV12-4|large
TGTGCCAGCAGTCGCACCGGGACAGCCAACTATGGCTACACCTTC
CASSRTGTANYGYTF
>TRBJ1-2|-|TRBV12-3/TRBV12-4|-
TGTGCCAGCAACAACAACAGGGCTGGCTATGGCTACACCTTC
CASNNNRAGYGYTF
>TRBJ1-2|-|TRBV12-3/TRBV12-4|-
TGTGCCAGCAGTTTCGACGGCTCCCCAAACTATGGCTACACCTTC
CASSFDGSPNYGYTF
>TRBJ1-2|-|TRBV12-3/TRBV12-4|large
TGTGCCAGCAGATCGAGACTTGATGGCTACACCTTC
CASRSRLDGYTF
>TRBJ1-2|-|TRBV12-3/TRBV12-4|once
TGTGCCAGCAGTTTGGGGCAGACCTATGGCTACACCTTC
CASSLGQTYGYTF
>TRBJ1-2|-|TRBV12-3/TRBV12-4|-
TGTGCCAGCAGATGGACCGCCTCTAACTATGGCTACACCTTC
CASRWTASNYGYTF